This entry is about one TCR beta chain. MiXCR, applied by TCRdb to the 5' RACE reads, yields one record per CDR3 protein. The repertoire holds 400,000 to 500,000 distinct CDR3 sequences, with 20% as singletons. These data originate in a study of T-cell memory formation after mild COVID-19. The CDR3 consists of 16 residues. V was clipped by 1 base and J by 6 bases; unmatched bases: 8. Germline assignment: CDR1 SEHNR and CDR2 FQNEAQ (reference sequence). The specimen was PBMCs or a T cell subset sorted from them (not recorded which). The chain combines TRBV7-9 with TRBJ2-3, with TRBD2 matching over 9 bases. The sequence came from an adult woman who had mild COVID-19 (a few samples of this study predate the infection). Cell type and time point are not known. CDR3 in amino acids: CASSLVHSGRTDTQYF. The CDR3 DNA follows: TGTGCCAGCAGCTTAGTCCACAGCGGGAGGACTGATACGCAGTATTTT.